This entry lists 18 T cell receptor beta chains sequenced from one sample in a study of T cell repertoires in cytomegalovirus infection. TCRdb fed the reads into MiXCR, producing one record per CDR3 protein. The data show a few hundred thousand distinct CDR3 sequences, approximately 40% seen once. No antigen has been assigned to these receptors. This material consisted of cultured PBMCs, taken from culture after CMV antigen stimulation. These receptors originate from a human donor in good health (CMV status not recorded). Some clones in this sample may be carry-over from other donors' samples.

This clonotype has more than one count but fewer than ten. This chain uses TRBV28 with TRBJ1-5; D unresolved. Germline CDR1 is MDHEN and CDR2 is SYDVKM. Trimming pared 6 bases from V and 3 bases from J, leaving 12 bases between. This CDR3 spans 14 amino acids. This CDR3 reads CASSPETDNQPQHF. For the CDR3, the DNA is TGTGCCAGCAGCCCAGAGACGGACAATCAGCCCCAGCATTTT.

For this clonotype: This may be a read error, as it is one base from a much larger clone. The J gene is TRBJ1-5, the V gene TRBV7-2; no clear D gene. The germline CDR1 and CDR2 sequences are SGHTA and FQGNSA. This CDR3 is 14 amino acids long. DNA for the CDR3: TGTGCCAGCAGCTTACAGCCGGTGAACCAGCACCAGCATTTT. It translates to CASSLQPVNQHQHF.

This clonotype was seen a handful of times. This chain uses TRBV4-1 with TRBJ2-1; D unclear. The V end lost 1 base, the J end lost 10 bases, and 11 bases lay between the germline ends. This CDR3 has 13 amino acids. Germline-derived CDR1 and CDR2 are MGHRA and YSYEKL. The DNA for the CDR3 is TGCGCCAGCAGCCAAGGTCAGAGGCGCGAGCAGTTCTTC. Protein product: CASSQGQRREQFF.

The V and J genes are TRBV7-2 and TRBJ2-1, with 8 positions matching TRBD2. Germline CDR1 SGHTA, CDR2 FQGNSA. V dropped 4 bases and J dropped 2; count of bases not matched to a gene: 7. CDR3 length: 16 residues. The CDR3 DNA reads TGTGCCAGCAGCTCGCCTAGGACTAGCCCCTACAATGAGCAGTTCTTC. Protein product: CASSSPRTSPYNEQFF.

This clonotype was counted at least ten times. DNA for the CDR3: TGTGCCAGCAGTTTCTCAGGGGCCTACGAGCAGTACTTC. Protein sequence: CASSFSGAYEQYF. The chain links TRBV12-3 or TRBV12-4 to TRBJ2-7, with D maybe TRBD1 (6 bases). This CDR3 is 13 amino acids long. Trimming took off 3 bases at V and 2 bases at J, with 8 bases between the two ends.

Points on this clonotype: This may come from a read error, since a much larger clone is one base off. The gene calls are TRBV7-4 and TRBJ2-3; no reliable D call. Germline V gene sequence: CDR1 SGHVT, CDR2 SQSDAQ. V dropped 4 bases and J dropped 2 bases, with 7 bases sitting between them. The CDR3 is 13 residues long. CDR3: CASSSLLTDTQYF. In DNA form, the CDR3 reads TGTGCCAGCAGCTCCCTCCTCACAGATACGCAGTATTTT.

Only one count was recorded for this clonotype. The chain links TRBV3-1 to TRBJ2-6, with D hard to call. Germline V gives CDR1 LGHDT, CDR2 YNNKEL (reference sequence). There are 14 residues in the CDR3. V was clipped by 6 bases and J by 0 bases, with 6 bases between them. DNA for the CDR3: TGTGCCAGCAGTATTCCCTCTGGGGCCAACGTCCTGACTTTC. Translation gives CASSIPSGANVLTF.

This clonotype was recorded many times. The chain uses TRBV7-2 and TRBJ2-7; D gene ambiguous. V gave up 6 bases and J gave up 0 bases, with 6 bases separating them. Germline CDR1 and CDR2: SGHTA and FQGNSA. The CDR3 has 12 amino acids. CDR3 sequence (DNA): TGTGCCAGCAGTGAAAGCTCCTACGAGCAGTACTTC. Its translation: CASSESSYEQYF.

V gene TRBV18 combines with J gene TRBJ1-5, with TRBD1 as a possible D gene (5 bases). V was pared by 2 bases and J by 7 bases, with 15 bases between. There are 15 residues in the CDR3. Germline assignment: CDR1 KGHSH and CDR2 LQKENI. CDR3 protein: CASSPFRLGDQPQHF. The CDR3 nucleotides are TGTGCCAGCTCACCATTTAGATTAGGGGACCAGCCCCAGCATTTT.

This clonotype was counted only a few times. V and J are TRBV7-6 and TRBJ1-1, with a possible D match to TRBD1 (5 bases). CDR1 SGHVS and CDR2 FNYEAQ come from the germline V gene. The CDR3 consists of 16 residues. Deletions cut 1 base from V and 4 bases from J, with 16 bases between. The CDR3 region has the DNA TGTGCCAGCAGCTTAGTGGAGGGGCTGGGTGGCACTGAAGCTTTCTTT. Its translation: CASSLVEGLGGTEAFF.

This clonotype was detected a few times. The chain links TRBV7-9 to TRBJ1-4, with TRBD1 as a possible D gene (6 bases). The CDR3 sequence is 15 residues long. Deletions cut 4 bases from V and 7 bases from J, with 16 bases between. Looked up from germline, CDR1 is SEHNR and CDR2 is FQNEAQ (reference sequence). The DNA of the CDR3 is TGTGCCAGCAGCTCCCAGCAGGGGCGGGCTGAAAAACTGTTTTTT. This sequence encodes CASSSQQGRAEKLFF.

The chain is built from TRBV28 and TRBJ2-3; 9 bases map to TRBD2. Germline V gene sequence: CDR1 MDHEN, CDR2 SYDVKM. The CDR3 totals 17 residues. The V and J ends lost 5 bases and 4 bases, in that order; junction bases with no gene match: 13. Here the CDR3 reads CASSGPGLASLPDTQYF. The CDR3 DNA reads as TGTGCCAGCAGTGGTCCGGGACTAGCTTCCCTGCCAGATACGCAGTATTTT.

This clonotype was detected once. The chain carries TRBV7-9 and TRBJ1-4, with D possibly TRBD1 on 5 matching bases. Trimming removed 6 bases from V and 2 bases from J, with 16 bases in between. CDR1 is SEHNR, CDR2 FQNEAQ, per germline (reference sequence). The CDR3 runs to 16 residues. DNA of the CDR3: TGTGCCAGCAGTCTGAAAAAGGGGCTCACTAATGAAAAACTGTTTTTT. This codes for CASSLKKGLTNEKLFF. The variable domain in full, completed from reference TRBV7-9 and TRBJ1-4, reads DTGVSQNPRHKITKRGQNVTFRCDPISEHNRLYWYRQTLGQGPEFLTYFQNEAQLEKSRLLSDRFSAERPKGSFSTLEIQRTEQGDSAMYLCASSLKKGLTNEKLFFGSGTQLSVL.

The genes are TRBV20-1 and TRBJ2-3; D unclear. CDR1 is DFQATT and CDR2 is SNEGSKA in the germline V gene (reference sequence). The CDR3 covers 14 residues. Trimming removed 3 bases from V and 2 bases from J, with 12 bases in between. CDR3 bases: TGCAGTGCTAGTTCTCCCGGAAACACAGATACGCAGTATTTT. Amino acid sequence: CSASSPGNTDTQYF.

This chain connects TRBV7-2 to TRBJ2-1; 8 bases are shared with TRBD1. The germline V gene encodes CDR1 SGHTA and CDR2 FQGNSA. The V gene end was trimmed by 5 bases and the J gene end by 2 bases; junction bases not matched to a gene: 5. The CDR3 is 15 residues long. DNA for the CDR3: TGTGCCAGCAGCGATCCGGGACAGGCCTACAATGAGCAGTTCTTC. The encoded protein is CASSDPGQAYNEQFF.

Worth noting for this clonotype: The junction departs from germline at one end; a sequencing error may be responsible. V and J are TRBV28 and TRBJ2-1, with 9 bases lining up with TRBD2. CDR1 MDHEN and CDR2 SYDVKM come from the germline V gene. The CDR3 is made up of 15 amino acids. CDR3 in amino acids: CASSPHSGSYYEQFF. CDR3 sequence (DNA): TGTGCCAGCAGTCCCCATAGCGGGAGCTACTATGAGCAGTTCTTC.

Only a few counts were recorded for this clonotype. The DNA of the CDR3 is TGTGCCAGCAGCCCGACTAGCGGGGGGGCGGAGACCCAGTACTTC. Translation gives CASSPTSGGAETQYF. V is TRBV6-6 and J is TRBJ2-5; 14 nucleotides align to TRBD2. Germline CDR1 is MNHNY and CDR2 is SVGAGI (reference sequence). The ends lost 6 bases at V and 5 bases at J; junction bases unmatched: 5. The CDR3 is made up of 15 amino acids.

The chain recombines TRBV28 with TRBJ2-7; D unresolved. V shed 6 bases and J shed 2 bases, with 14 bases lying between them. Germline CDR1 reads MDHEN; CDR2 reads SYDVKM. CDR3 size: 14 residues. The CDR3 is CASSLGKVPYEQYF. In nucleotides, the CDR3 is TGTGCCAGCAGCCTAGGAAAGGTCCCCTACGAGCAGTACTTC. The full variable domain, with the rest looked up from reference TRBV28 and TRBJ2-7, is DVKVTQSSRYLVKRTGEKVFLECVQDMDHENMFWYRQDPGLGLRLIYFSYDVKMKEKGDIPEGYSVSREKKERFSLILESASTNQTSMYLCASSLGKVPYEQYFGPGTRLTVT.